This T cell receptor beta chain was found in a study of blood T cell repertoires in COVID-19. Germline CDR1 and CDR2: ENHRY and SYGVKD. This CDR3 is 14 amino acids long. Unmatched junction bases numbered 6, after V lost 7 bases and J lost 8 bases. Sequenced by immunoSEQ multiplex PCR; TCRdb stores in-frame clones only, minus some. Here the sample spans roughly 300,000 clones, around 87% being singletons. The sequencing input was peripheral blood. The V gene is TRBV10-3, the J gene TRBJ1-6; 9 bases agree with TRBD1. This sequence was found in a woman in her fifties or sixties who had recovered from COVID-19. The CDR3 DNA reads as TGTGCCATCAATGGGGACAGGGTGGATTCACCCCTCCACTTT. Its protein is CAINGDRVDSPLHF.